The clone carrying this T cell receptor beta chain was seen a few times. V was pared by 5 bases and J by 0 bases, with 6 bases of the junction left unmatched. Germline V gene sequence: CDR1 SEHNR, CDR2 FQNEAQ (reference sequence). CDR3 length: 15 residues. The record originates from a study of T cells after yellow fever vaccination. A single record per CDR3 protein comes from TCRdb applying MiXCR to the 5' RACE reads. The sample includes approximately 600,000 distinct CDR3 sequences, around an eighth seen only once; the top ten take under 15%. The TCR originated in a man under 40 who received the YFV17D yellow fever vaccine. The chain joins TRBV7-9 to TRBJ1-1; 7 bases line up with TRBD1. Source: PBMCs, taken on the day of the yellow fever booster vaccination. The CDR3 sequence is CASSKQGQLNTEAFF. Written as DNA, the CDR3 is TGTGCCAGCAGCAAACAGGGACAGTTGAACACTGAAGCTTTCTTT.